These 19 T cell receptor beta chains were all obtained from the same sample, sequenced in a study of CD8 T cells in ankylosing spondylitis. Via MiXCR, TCRdb re-called the 5' RACE reads, giving one row per CDR3 protein. Among about 160,000 distinct CDR3 sequences listed, around 43% were seen once. The sample taken for sequencing was synovial fluid, either unsorted or a sorted T cell fraction (not recorded which). These receptors were collected from a male donor with ankylosing spondylitis.

This clonotype was seen a handful of times. The chain recombines TRBV12-3 or TRBV12-4 with TRBJ1-1; 11 bases are shared with TRBD1. V was clipped by 6 bases and J by 3 bases; unmatched bases: 12. The CDR3 totals 17 residues. The CDR3, as DNA: TGTGCCAGCAGCCGCCCCTGGGGACAGGGGGAGTACACTGAAGCTTTCTTT. Its translation is CASSRPWGQGEYTEAFF.

The chain is built from TRBV12-3 or TRBV12-4 and TRBJ2-5, with D unresolved. The CDR3 spans 14 residues. Trimming cost V 1 base and J 5 bases, with 11 bases left between them. The CDR3 region has the DNA TGTGCCAGCAGTTTAGATGGGTGGCGGGAGACCCAGTACTTC. Encoded protein: CASSLDGWRETQYF.

The chain joins TRBV6-1 to TRBJ2-2, with 11 bases lining up with TRBD2. Germline V gene data show CDR1 as MNHNS and CDR2 as SASEGT. The CDR3 extends over 17 amino acids. J was trimmed by 1 base and V by 6 bases; bases with no gene match: 7. This CDR3 is CASSLGLAELNTGELFF. CDR3 bases: TGTGCCAGCAGCTTGGGACTAGCGGAGCTGAACACCGGGGAGCTGTTTTTT.

J is TRBJ2-3 and V is TRBV4-3; D is perhaps TRBD1 or TRBD2 (6 bases each). This CDR3 contains 16 residues. Per the germline V gene, CDR1 is LGHNA and CDR2 is YSLEER. V shed 0 bases and J shed 3 bases, with 13 bases lying between them. CDR3 coding DNA: TGCGCCAGCAGCCAAGATCGTGAAGGGGGGACAGATACGCAGTATTTT. It yields the protein CASSQDREGGTDTQYF.

The genes are TRBV20-1 and TRBJ2-5; TRBD2 is a possible D gene (8 bases). Germline V CDR1 and CDR2: DFQATT, SNEGSKA (reference sequence). The V end was cut by 6 bases, the J end by 1 base, with 15 bases between. The CDR3 length is 14 residues. CDR3: CSAGTRGPQETQYF. The CDR3 DNA is TGCAGTGCCGGGACTAGGGGGCCCCAAGAGACCCAGTACTTC.

This clonotype was counted only a few times. The V call is TRBV18, the J call TRBJ1-4; tentative D call: TRBD1 (5 bases). Trimming removed 6 bases at V and 7 bases at J, with 18 bases between. Germline V gene sequence: CDR1 KGHSH, CDR2 LQKENI. This CDR3 has 15 amino acids. CDR3 residues: CASSKGRRNGEKLFF. DNA for the CDR3: TGTGCCAGCTCTAAGGGACGGAGGAATGGTGAAAAACTGTTTTTT. The full variable domain, completed using reference TRBV18 and TRBJ1-4, is NAGVMQNPRHLVRRRGQEARLRCSPMKGHSHVYWYRQLPEEGLKFMVYLQKENIIDESGMPKERFSAEFPKEGPSILRIQQVVRGDSAAYFCASSKGRRNGEKLFFGSGTQLSVL.

The J gene is TRBJ1-4, the V gene TRBV4-3; TRBD1 matches 7 bases. With 4 bases clipped from V and 8 bases from J, the junction kept 7 bases outside the gene matches. This CDR3 spans 14 amino acids. CDR1 and CDR2 (germline): LGHNA, YSLEER. CDR3: CASSRGTENEKLFF. The DNA of the CDR3 is TGCGCCAGCAGCCGCGGGACAGAGAACGAAAAACTGTTTTTT.

The chain links TRBV9 to TRBJ1-2; D gene ambiguous. The V gene lost 1 base and the J gene lost 2 bases, with 6 bases spanning the gap. Germline CDR1 reads SGDLS; CDR2 reads YYNGEE. The CDR3 consists of 13 residues. The CDR3 region is CASSVRRNYGYTF. CDR3 sequence (DNA): TGTGCCAGCAGCGTACGGAGAAACTATGGCTACACCTTC.

The rearrangement joins TRBV20-1 to TRBJ2-7; a weak D match, TRBD2 (5 bases). Trimming left V 3 bases short and J 3 bases short, with 18 bases between. Looked up from germline, CDR1 is DFQATT and CDR2 is SNEGSKA (reference sequence). CDR3 size: 15 residues. The CDR3 protein is CSASHEGPLFYEQYF. DNA for the CDR3: TGCAGTGCTAGTCATGAGGGCCCTCTCTTCTACGAGCAGTACTTC.

J is TRBJ2-3 and V is TRBV12-3 or TRBV12-4, with a possible D match to TRBD1 (6 bases). CDR3 length: 15 amino acids. Trimming took off 6 bases at V and 7 bases at J, with 20 bases between the two ends. This CDR3 is CASSHTGLGSNTQYF. In nucleotides, the CDR3 is TGTGCCAGCAGCCATACAGGGCTAGGCTCGAATACGCAGTATTTT.

A few counts support this clonotype. The chain employs TRBV7-3 and TRBJ2-3, with a weak D call TRBD1 (5 bases). Germline V gene lookup returns CDR1 SGHTA and CDR2 FQGTGA. This CDR3 has 15 residues. V was clipped by 1 base and J by 3 bases, with 11 bases between them. This chain's CDR3 is CASSLMVSGTDTQYF. For the CDR3, the DNA is TGTGCCAGCAGCTTAATGGTTTCAGGGACAGATACGCAGTATTTT.

This clonotype has more than one count but fewer than ten. The chain is built from TRBV27 and TRBJ2-2; TRBD2 matches at 12 bases. Germline loops: CDR1 MNHEY, CDR2 SMNVEV (reference sequence). The CDR3 extends over 17 amino acids. V shed 3 bases and J 3 bases; nucleotides not matched to a gene: 5. Here the CDR3 reads CASSFGLAGLYTGELFF. The CDR3 DNA reads as TGTGCCAGCAGTTTCGGACTAGCGGGATTGTACACCGGGGAGCTGTTTTTT.

This clonotype was observed a few times. The CDR3 spells CASSQIGQDPTGELFF. As DNA, the CDR3 is TGCGCCAGCAGCCAAATAGGACAGGACCCCACCGGGGAGCTGTTTTTT. The chain combines TRBV4-3 with TRBJ2-2, with 7 bases lining up with TRBD1. Germline CDR1 LGHNA, CDR2 YSLEER. The ends lost 2 bases at V and 4 bases at J; junction bases unmatched: 7. CDR3 length: 16 residues.

This clonotype was detected a few times. V and J are TRBV4-3 and TRBJ2-7; perhaps TRBD2 as D (6 bases). The V end lost 1 base, the J end lost 5 bases, and 18 bases lay between the germline ends. Germline V lookup: CDR1 LGHNA, CDR2 YSLEER. The CDR3 is made up of 16 amino acids. The CDR3 is CASSQVDSGVLHEQYF. CDR3 DNA sequence: TGCGCCAGCAGCCAAGTGGATTCGGGGGTTCTACACGAGCAGTACTTC.

This chain joins TRBV4-2 and TRBJ1-4; no definite D call. There are 13 residues in the CDR3. Germline loops: CDR1 LGHNA, CDR2 YNFKEQ. The germline V and J ends were trimmed by 3 bases and 7 bases, with 9 bases remaining between them. The DNA for the CDR3 is TGTGCCAGCAGCCATTACGGGATTGAAAAACTGTTTTTT. The encoded protein is CASSHYGIEKLFF.

The V call is TRBV3-1, the J call TRBJ1-1, with unresolved D. The CDR3 contains 15 residues. V was cut by 1 base and J by 1 base, with 10 bases left in between. Germline assignment: CDR1 LGHDT and CDR2 YNNKEL (reference sequence). CDR3 region: CASSQVKTSNTEAFF. The CDR3 region has the DNA TGTGCCAGCAGCCAAGTGAAGACCTCGAACACTGAAGCTTTCTTT. Full variable domain (outside the CDR3, taken from reference TRBV3-1 and TRBJ1-1): DTAVSQTPKYLVTQMGNDKSIKCEQNLGHDTMYWYKQDSKKFLKIMFSYNNKELIINETVPNRFSPKSPDKAHLNLHINSLELGDSAVYFCASSQVKTSNTEAFFGQGTRLTVV.

This clonotype was picked up many times. This chain joins TRBV20-1 and TRBJ2-2; the match to TRBD2 covers 8 bases. The CDR3 sequence is 13 residues long. Germline lookup yields CDR1 DFQATT and CDR2 SNEGSKA (reference sequence). V trimming: 3 bases; J trimming: 3 bases; junction bases outside the gene matches: 0. The CDR3 protein is CSASGGDTGELFF. The CDR3 DNA reads TGCAGTGCTAGCGGGGGGGACACCGGGGAGCTGTTTTTT.

This clonotype has only one observation. The J gene is TRBJ2-1, the V gene TRBV27, with D unclear. The CDR3 covers 14 residues. Germline loops: CDR1 MNHEY, CDR2 SMNVEV (reference sequence). V lost 0 bases, J lost 9 bases, and 12 bases lay in between. CDR3 in amino acids: CASSLSPQPGEQFF. CDR3 sequence (DNA): TGTGCCAGCAGTTTATCACCCCAACCCGGTGAGCAGTTCTTC.

This chain uses TRBV6-2 or TRBV6-3 with TRBJ2-1; D gene unclear. Germline CDR1 is MNHEY and CDR2 is SVGEGT. This CDR3 region has 16 residues. The V gene lost 2 bases and the J gene lost 1 base, with 12 bases spanning the gap. The CDR3 DNA is TGTGCCAGCAGTTACCACCTCGGATTATCCTACAATGAGCAGTTCTTC. Amino acids: CASSYHLGLSYNEQFF.